The sequence of this T cell receptor (beta chain) was determined in a study of blood T cell repertoires in COVID-19. Symptom resolution, clearance, or two negative PCRs marked donors in Cohort 3 as recovered. Germline V gene data show CDR1 as KGHDR and CDR2 as SFDVKD. V lost 0 bases and J lost 5, with 4 bases in between. The CDR3 is 13 amino acids. TCRdb's copy holds only in-frame clones and misses some; the assay was immunoSEQ multiplex PCR. This sample carries about 480,000 clones, roughly nine tenths of them seen once, and the ten largest clones take 7% to 10%. Sequenced sample: PBMCs or T cells enriched from blood (not recorded which). The V call is TRBV24-1, the J call TRBJ2-1; no reliable D call. The clonotype originates from a woman aged 55 to 70 who had recovered from COVID-19. CDR3 protein: CATSDLNNNEQFF. The CDR3 region has the DNA TGTGCCACCAGTGATTTGAATAACAATGAGCAGTTCTTC.